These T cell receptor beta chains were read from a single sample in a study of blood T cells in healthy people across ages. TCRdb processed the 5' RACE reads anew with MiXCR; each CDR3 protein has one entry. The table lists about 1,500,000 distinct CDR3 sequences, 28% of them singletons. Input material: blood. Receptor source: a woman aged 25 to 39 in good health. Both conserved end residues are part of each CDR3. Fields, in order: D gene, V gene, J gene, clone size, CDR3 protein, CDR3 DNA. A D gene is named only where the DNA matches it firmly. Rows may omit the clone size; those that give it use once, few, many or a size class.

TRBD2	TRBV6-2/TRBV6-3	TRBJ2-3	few	CASSYYTGTSGRTAFTDTQYF	TGTGCCAGCAGTTACTATACCGGGACTAGCGGTCGCACGGCTTTCACAGATACGCAGTATTTT
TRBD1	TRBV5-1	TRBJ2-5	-	CASREGTAETQYF	TGCGCCAGCAGAGAAGGGACAGCAGAGACCCAGTACTTC
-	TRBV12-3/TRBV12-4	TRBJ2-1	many	CASSFQVTYNEQFF	TGTGCCAGCAGTTTCCAAGTGACCTACAATGAGCAGTTCTTC
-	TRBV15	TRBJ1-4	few	CATSREGGNEKLFF	TGTGCCACCAGCAGAGAAGGCGGGAATGAAAAACTGTTTTTT
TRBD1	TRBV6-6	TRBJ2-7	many	CASSPTDRVGEQYF	TGTGCCAGCAGCCCCACCGACAGGGTAGGGGAGCAGTACTTC
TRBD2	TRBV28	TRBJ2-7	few	CASTLAGREEQYF	TGTGCCAGCACCCTAGCGGGGAGGGAAGAGCAGTACTTC
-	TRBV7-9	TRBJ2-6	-	CANSLILSSFGANVLTF	TGTGCCAACAGCTTAATCTTATCGAGTTTTGGGGCCAACGTCCTGACTTTC
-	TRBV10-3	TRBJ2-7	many	CAISEGTTYEQYF	TGTGCCATCAGTGAAGGCACTACCTACGAGCAGTACTTC
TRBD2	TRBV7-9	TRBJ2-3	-	CASTSTSGGSDTQYF	TGTGCCAGCACCTCAACTAGCGGGGGGTCAGATACGCAGTATTTT
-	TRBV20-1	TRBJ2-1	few	CSAKLTPAGRQQFF	TGCAGTGCTAAACTCACCCCCGCCGGCAGGCAGCAGTTCTTC
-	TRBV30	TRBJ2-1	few	CAWSVREGEQFF	TGTGCCTGGAGTGTGCGGGAAGGTGAGCAGTTCTTC
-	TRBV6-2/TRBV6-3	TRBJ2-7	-	CARTGTALYEQYF	TGTGCCAGAACCGGGACGGCCCTCTACGAGCAGTACTTC
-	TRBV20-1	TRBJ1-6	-	CSAFRARNTPLHF	TGCAGTGCTTTTCGGGCCCGGAATACACCCCTCCACTTT
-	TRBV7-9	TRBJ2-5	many	CASSLALAQETQYF	TGTGCCAGCAGCTTAGCATTAGCCCAAGAGACCCAGTACTTC
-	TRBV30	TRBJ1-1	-	CAWSGPRTGRDTEAFF	TGTGCCTGGAGTGGGCCGAGGACGGGGAGGGACACTGAAGCTTTCTTT
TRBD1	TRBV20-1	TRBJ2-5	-	CSASWTGGETQYF	TGCAGTGCTTCTTGGACAGGGGGAGAGACCCAGTACTTC
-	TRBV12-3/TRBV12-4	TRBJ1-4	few	CASSPANRMGNEKLFF	TGTGCCAGCAGTCCAGCCAATCGCATGGGGAATGAAAAACTGTTTTTT
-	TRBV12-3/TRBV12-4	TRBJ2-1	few	CASSTDPGGEFEQFF	TGTGCCAGCAGTACAGACCCAGGCGGGGAATTTGAGCAGTTCTTC
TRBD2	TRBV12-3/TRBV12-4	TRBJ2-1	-	CASSFRAREQYNEQFF	TGTGCCAGCAGTTTTAGGGCGCGGGAGCAATACAATGAGCAGTTCTTC
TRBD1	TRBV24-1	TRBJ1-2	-	CATSDWTGDRYTF	TGTGCCACCAGTGATTGGACAGGAGATCGCTACACCTTC
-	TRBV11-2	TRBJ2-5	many	CASSLDIISKTQYF	TGTGCCAGCAGCCTAGACATCATTTCAAAGACCCAGTACTTC
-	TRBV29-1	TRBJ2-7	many	CSVEGLSQGDSYEQYF	TGCAGCGTTGAAGGCTTGTCACAGGGAGACTCCTACGAGCAGTACTTC
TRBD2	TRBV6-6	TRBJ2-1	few	CASRTGTSGSLGEQFF	TGTGCCAGCCGAACCGGGACTAGCGGGAGTCTCGGTGAGCAGTTCTTC
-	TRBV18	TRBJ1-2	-	CASSPPSGVYGYTF	TGTGCCAGCTCACCACCTTCGGGGGTCTATGGCTACACCTTC
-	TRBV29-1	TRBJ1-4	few	CSGLGGATNEKLFF	TGCAGCGGGCTTGGGGGGGCGACTAATGAAAAACTGTTTTTT
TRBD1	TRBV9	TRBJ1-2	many	CASSTGTEPAYRYTF	TGTGCCAGCAGCACCGGGACAGAGCCCGCCTATCGCTACACCTTC
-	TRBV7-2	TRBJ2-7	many	CASSLEPLLVYEQYF	TGTGCCAGCAGCTTAGAGCCACTTTTGGTGTACGAGCAGTACTTC
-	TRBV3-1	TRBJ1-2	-	CASSDEANYGYTF	TGTGCCAGCAGCGACGAGGCTAACTATGGCTACACCTTC
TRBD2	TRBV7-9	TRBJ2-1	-	CASRASGLAGGSSYNEQFF	TGTGCCAGCAGGGCGTCCGGACTAGCGGGGGGAAGCTCCTACAATGAGCAGTTCTTC
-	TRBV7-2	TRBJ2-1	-	CASGFYGQLYNEQFF	TGTGCCAGCGGATTCTACGGACAGCTCTACAATGAGCAGTTCTTC
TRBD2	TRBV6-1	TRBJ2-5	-	CPTASGTSRSQYF	TGTCCCACCGCATCCGGGACTAGCCGGTCCCAGTACTTC
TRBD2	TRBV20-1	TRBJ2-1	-	CSAQRLAGGVEQFF	TGCAGCGCTCAACGTTTAGCGGGAGGCGTTGAGCAGTTCTTC
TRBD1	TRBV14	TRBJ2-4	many	CASSLGQVNIQYF	TGTGCCAGCAGCCTGGGACAGGTGAACATTCAGTACTTC
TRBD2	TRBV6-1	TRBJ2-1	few	CASHTGASGGNEQFF	TGTGCCAGCCATACCGGGGCTAGCGGGGGTAATGAGCAGTTCTTC
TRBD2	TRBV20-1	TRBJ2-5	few	CSARVEGDGGNKNNEQYF	TGCAGTGCTAGAGTGGAGGGAGACGGGGGGAACAAAAACAATGAGCAGTACTTC
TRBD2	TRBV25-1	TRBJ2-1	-	CASSLGGRVQFF	TGTGCCAGCAGTTTGGGCGGGAGGGTGCAGTTCTTC
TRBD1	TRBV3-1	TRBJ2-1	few	CASSPHTGDGNEQFF	TGTGCCAGCAGCCCCCATACAGGGGATGGCAATGAGCAGTTCTTC
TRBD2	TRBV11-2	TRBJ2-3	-	CASRSTSGRNSDTQYF	TGTGCCAGCAGATCGACTAGCGGGAGAAATTCAGATACGCAGTATTTT